The clone carrying this T cell receptor (beta chain) appeared a few times. Its antigen is undetermined. The V gene end was trimmed by 6 bases and the J gene end by 11 bases; junction bases not matched to a gene: 10. The germline gives CDR1 MNHNY, CDR2 SVGAGI (reference sequence). This CDR3 has 13 amino acids. The record originates from a study of beta chain features in type 1 diabetes. Study observations and caveats: Any HLA effect on TCRB rearrangement was left unresolved by small sub-analyses. When VDJ junctions were examined, type 1 diabetes patients showed fewer insertions and more deletions. Shorter TCRB CDR3s, moderately but significantly so, were found in Type 1 diabetes patients in all four CD4+ subsets.

Sorting with CD45RO/CCR7/CD25/CD127/CD95/CD27 yielded naive, central memory, regulatory and stem-like memory CD4+ cells. Reverse transcribing all isolated RNA meant expressed TCRB transcripts were sequenced. Sequencing used immunoSEQ multiplex PCR; TCRdb keeps in-frame clones, though not all of them. Of 630,000 or so clones listed, over 12% are singletons. This receptor was obtained from a young man with type 1 diabetes. The chain links TRBV6-6 to TRBJ1-5, with 7 bases identical to TRBD1. Sequenced material: naive CD4+ T cells from blood. CDR3 region: CASSYDRAVAQHF. The CDR3 DNA sequence: TGTGCCAGCAGCTACGACAGGGCGGTAGCCCAGCATTTT.